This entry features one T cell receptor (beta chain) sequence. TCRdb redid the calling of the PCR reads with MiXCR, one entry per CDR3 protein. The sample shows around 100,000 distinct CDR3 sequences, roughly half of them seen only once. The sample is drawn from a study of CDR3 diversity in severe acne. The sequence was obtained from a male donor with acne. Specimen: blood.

CDR3: CASSLAGPDQPQHF. In nucleotides, the CDR3 is TGTGCCAGCAGCTTGGCGGGGCCTGATCAGCCCCAGCATTTT. The chain combines TRBV5-6 with TRBJ1-5; possible D gene TRBD1, 5 bases. The germline gives CDR1 SGHDT, CDR2 YYEEEE. V was shortened by 0 bases and J by 5 bases, with 9 bases between the two germline ends. This CDR3 has 14 residues.